The 9 T cell receptor beta chains below were found in one sample sequenced in a study of T cells in localized non-small cell lung cancer. TCRdb's copy holds only in-frame clones and misses some; the assay was immunoSEQ multiplex PCR. The sample includes some 50,000 clones, around 87% seen only once; the top ten take 16%. Specimen: PBMCs, collected before any cancer treatment. The receptors come from a female donor with stage II lung adenocarcinoma.

V and J are TRBV25-1 and TRBJ2-1, with 10 bases aligning to TRBD2. Germline V gives CDR1 MGHDK, CDR2 SYGVNS. The V and J ends lost 4 bases and 0 bases, in that order; junction bases with no gene match: 6. The CDR3 runs to 17 residues. CDR3 amino acids: CASSGPLAGRSYNEQFF. CDR3 DNA sequence: TGTGCCAGCAGTGGACCACTAGCGGGACGCTCCTACAATGAGCAGTTCTTC.

The chain links TRBV9 to TRBJ1-2; 7 nucleotides agree with TRBD1. The CDR3 runs to 15 residues. V shed 0 bases and J 0 bases; nucleotides not matched to a gene: 2. CDR1 and CDR2 (germline): SGDLS, YYNGEE. The CDR3: CASSVDRGPNYGYTF. The CDR3 DNA is TGTGCCAGCAGCGTAGACAGGGGACCTAACTATGGCTACACCTTC.

This chain joins TRBV6-6 and TRBJ1-2; D is uncertain. This CDR3 contains 13 residues. Trimming took off 7 bases at V and 3 bases at J, with 12 bases between the two ends. The V gene's germline CDR1 is MNHNY and CDR2 SVGAGI (reference sequence). CDR3 loop: CASTFTGYYGYTF. In DNA form, the CDR3 reads TGTGCCAGCACCTTCACGGGGTACTATGGCTACACCTTC.

The chain joins TRBV5-4 to TRBJ2-6; D is uncertain. The V end was cut by 4 bases, the J end by 0 bases, with 11 bases between. The CDR3 extends over 16 amino acids. In germline, CDR1 is SGHNT, CDR2 YYREEE (reference sequence). The CDR3 reads CASSPPSFSGANVLTF. DNA of the CDR3: TGTGCCAGCAGCCCCCCAAGTTTCTCTGGGGCCAACGTCCTGACTTTC.

The chain couples TRBV30 to TRBJ2-3, with 7 bases lining up with TRBD1. V lost 2 bases, J lost 0 bases, and 2 bases stayed unmatched. CDR1 GTSNPN and CDR2 SVGIG come from the germline V gene (reference sequence). This CDR3 contains 14 residues. CDR3 coding DNA: TGTGCCTGGAGTTTGGGACAGAGCACAGATACGCAGTATTTT. Translating gives CAWSLGQSTDTQYF.

This rearrangement joins TRBV10-3 to TRBJ2-7; D is perhaps TRBD2 (6 bases). V dropped 7 bases and J dropped 3 bases, with 16 bases sitting between them. Germline CDR1 is ENHRY and CDR2 is SYGVKD. The CDR3 has 14 amino acids. In DNA, the CDR3 is TGTGCCATCAAAGAACGGGGAGGCGACTACGAGCAGTACTTC. It is translated as CAIKERGGDYEQYF.

The chain uses TRBV18 and TRBJ2-5; TRBD1 or TRBD2 may be the D gene (6 bases each). The CDR3 sequence is 15 residues long. Trimming took off 3 bases at V and 2 bases at J, with 13 bases between the two ends. The germline gives CDR1 KGHSH, CDR2 LQKENI. The CDR3: CASSPQTGLQETQYF. CDR3 nucleotide sequence: TGTGCCAGCTCACCTCAGACAGGACTACAAGAGACCCAGTACTTC.

The chain recombines TRBV7-9 with TRBJ1-1, with D uncertain. Per the germline V gene, CDR1 is SEHNR and CDR2 is FQNEAQ (reference sequence). Trimming cost V 6 bases and J 2 bases, with 10 bases left between them. CDR3 length: 13 residues. CDR3 sequence (DNA): TGTGCCAGCAGACTGGGCGATAACACTGAAGCTTTCTTT. It yields the protein CASRLGDNTEAFF.

V is TRBV19 and J is TRBJ1-1; no reliable D call. This CDR3 has 17 amino acids. Germline assignment: CDR1 LNHDA and CDR2 SQIVND (reference sequence). Trimming removed 5 bases from V and 3 bases from J, with 22 bases in between. The CDR3 DNA reads TGTGCCAGTAGTTACTCTGCGTCTGAGCTATGGGACACTGAAGCTTTCTTT. This gives the protein CASSYSASELWDTEAFF. The full variable domain, with the rest looked up from reference TRBV19 and TRBJ1-1, is DGGITQSPKYLFRKEGQNVTLSCEQNLNHDAMYWYRQDPGQGLRLIYYSQIVNDFQKGDIAEGYSVSREKKESFPLTVTSAQKNPTAFYLCASSYSASELWDTEAFFGQGTRLTVV.